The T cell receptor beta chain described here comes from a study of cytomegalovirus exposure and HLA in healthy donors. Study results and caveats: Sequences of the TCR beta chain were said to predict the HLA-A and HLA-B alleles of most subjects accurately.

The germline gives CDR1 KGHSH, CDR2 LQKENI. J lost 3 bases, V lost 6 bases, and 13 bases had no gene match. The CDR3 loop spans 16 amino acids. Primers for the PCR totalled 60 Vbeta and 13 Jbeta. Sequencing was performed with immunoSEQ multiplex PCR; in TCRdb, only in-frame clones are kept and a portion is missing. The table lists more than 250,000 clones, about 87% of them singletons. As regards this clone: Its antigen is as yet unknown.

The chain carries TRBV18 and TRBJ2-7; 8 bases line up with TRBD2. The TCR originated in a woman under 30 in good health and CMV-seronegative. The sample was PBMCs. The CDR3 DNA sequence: TGTGCCAGCTCTCCCCCGGGTAGCGGGGCTGGCTACGAGCAGTACTTC. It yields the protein CASSPPGSGAGYEQYF.